This TCR beta chain was sequenced in a study of blood T cell repertoires in COVID-19. As for the study in general: Collection of acute and convalescent COVID-19 samples took place in the United States, Italy and Spain. T cells, B-cell-depleted T cells, or PBMCs supplied cDNA or gDNA.

V lost 3 bases and J 1 base, leaving 9 bases between the germline ends. The germline gives CDR1 LNHDA, CDR2 SQIVND (reference sequence). The CDR3 totals 14 residues. The assay was immunoSEQ multiplex PCR, and TCRdb's table has in-frame clones only and misses some. The table includes about 43,000 clones, about 90% detected once. The TCR was taken from a human donor in a cohort sampled during active COVID-19. The rearrangement joins TRBV19 to TRBJ2-5; D is unresolved. Source material: peripheral blood. CDR3 region: CASSIGPGQETQYF. CDR3 in DNA: TGTGCCAGTAGTATTGGTCCCGGCCAAGAGACCCAGTACTTC.